A single T cell receptor beta chain is shown here with its context. The target antigen is unknown. The data were obtained in a study of cytomegalovirus exposure and HLA in healthy donors. General study results and limits: Reports state that TCR beta sequences accurately predicted most subjects' HLA-A and HLA-B alleles. In a later analysis, HLA-C alleles had the fewest associated TCRs, DRB1 alleles the most.

Vbeta (60) and Jbeta (13) primers were used in the PCR. This table comes from immunoSEQ multiplex PCR, and its TCRdb copy is limited to in-frame clones, with some not included. The profile shows 100,000 to 150,000 clones, approximately 80% of them singletons. The CDR3 runs to 16 residues. J gave up 5 bases and V 2 bases, and 7 bases lay outside the gene matches. CDR1 is SGHRS and CDR2 is YFSETQ in the germline V gene. This sequence originates from a girl under 10 years old in good health and CMV-seronegative. V and J are TRBV5-1 and TRBJ2-7; 13 bases are shared with TRBD2. Material for sequencing was PBMCs. The CDR3 DNA is TGCGCCAGCAGCTTCCAGGGACTAGCGGGGTTGGACGAGCAGTACTTC. Protein product: CASSFQGLAGLDEQYF. Based on the CDR3 plus reference TRBV5-1 and TRBJ2-7, the full variable domain is KAGVTQTPRYLIKTRGQQVTLSCSPISGHRSVSWYQQTPGQGLQFLFEYFSETQRNKGNFPGRFSGRQFSNSRSEMNVSTLELGDSALYLCASSFQGLAGLDEQYFGPGTRLTVT.